The rows below give T cell receptor beta chains drawn from one sample of a study of glioma-infiltrating T cells after dendritic cell vaccination. Using immunoSEQ multiplex PCR, the repertoire was profiled, and TCRdb retains in-frame clones only, with some absent. The sample holds some 70,000 clones, about 81% seen once. Sequenced here: blood, sampled before dendritic cell vaccination. Receptors were obtained from a human donor with glioblastoma. Each CDR3 is given with its conserved first and last residue. Each record gives: D gene, V gene, clone size, J gene, CDR3 DNA, CDR3 protein. A D gene is named only where the DNA matches it firmly. Expanded clones are given a class, and other clones once, few, many or no size at all.

TRBD2	TRBV28	-	TRBJ2-7	TGTGCCTCCTTGGGAGGGCACGAGCAGTACTTC	CASLGGHEQYF
TRBD1	TRBV11-2	-	TRBJ1-1	TGTGCCAGCAGCTTAGGACAGGGTTTATTTGGGGACACTGAAGCTTTCTTT	CASSLGQGLFGDTEAFF
TRBD1	TRBV6-5	-	TRBJ2-7	TGTGCCAGCAGTTACTCGACAGGGGTGGGGCAGTACTTC	CASSYSTGVGQYF
TRBD1	TRBV7-6	-	TRBJ2-2	TGTGCCAGCAGCTGGGGACAGGTCGACACCGGGGAGCTGTTTTTT	CASSWGQVDTGELFF
-	TRBV7-9	-	TRBJ1-2	TGTGCCAGCAGCTTGGGGGCTGGTTATGGCTACACCTTC	CASSLGAGYGYTF
TRBD1	TRBV5-4	-	TRBJ1-1	TGTGCCAGCAGCCGAAGGACAGGGAGCACTGAAGCTTTCTTT	CASSRRTGSTEAFF
-	TRBV2	-	TRBJ2-3	TGTGCCAGACGGACAGCCACCACAGATACGCAGTATTTT	CARRTATTDTQYF
-	TRBV7-9	-	TRBJ1-5	TGTGCCAGCAGCTCAGGGGCAGAGGCCCCTAATCAGCCCCAGCATTTT	CASSSGAEAPNQPQHF
TRBD2	TRBV4-2	-	TRBJ2-1	TGTGCCAGCAGCCAAGGGCTAGCGGCCTCCTACAATGAGCAGTTCTTC	CASSQGLAASYNEQFF
-	TRBV10-1	-	TRBJ1-5	TGCGCCAGCGTCAAAAACAGGGATTCGGTTTGTAGCAATCAGCCCCAGCATTTT	CASVKNRDSVCSNQPQHF
-	TRBV27	few	TRBJ1-5	TGTGCCAGTACCGGAACCGCCGGGACATCCAGCAATCAGCCCCAGCATTTT	CASTGTAGTSSNQPQHF
TRBD1	TRBV7-6	once	TRBJ2-3	TGTGCCAGCAGCCCACAGGGGATGGATACGCAGTATTTT	CASSPQGMDTQYF
-	TRBV28	-	TRBJ1-1	TGTGCCAGCACCCCACAACCCACCCACACTGAAGCTTTCTTT	CASTPQPTHTEAFF
TRBD1	TRBV10-3	few	TRBJ1-6	TGTGCCATCAGTGACAGGGGGTATAATTCACCCCTCCACTTT	CAISDRGYNSPLHF
TRBD1	TRBV6-6	-	TRBJ1-2	TGTGCCAGCAGTCCCCGGGACAGGTGGGATGGCTACACCTTC	CASSPRDRWDGYTF
TRBD2	TRBV9	-	TRBJ2-1	TGTGCCAGCAGCCCCCAGCGGGGGGGCTTGGGGGAGCAGTTCTTC	CASSPQRGGLGEQFF
-	TRBV2	-	TRBJ2-7	TGTGCCAGCAGTGACGCAACGGGGGTAACCTACGAGCAGTACTTC	CASSDATGVTYEQYF
-	TRBV5-6	-	TRBJ2-7	TGTGCCAGTAGCTTTCTCCGGGCCTACGAGCAGTACTTC	CASSFLRAYEQYF
TRBD1	TRBV5-1	-	TRBJ2-3	TGCGCCAGCAGCTTGGAACAGGGGCACCAGGATACGCAGTATTTT	CASSLEQGHQDTQYF
TRBD1	TRBV6-1	-	TRBJ2-5	TGTGCCAGCAGTGATACAGGGGGCAGGGAGACCCAGTACTTC	CASSDTGGRETQYF
TRBD2	TRBV11-2	-	TRBJ2-5	TGTGCCAGCAGCTTAGAGGGAGGGGCACAAGAGACCCAGTACTTC	CASSLEGGAQETQYF
-	TRBV5-1	-	TRBJ1-1	TGCGCCAGCAGCTTGGAGGCCAGCTCGGGCACTGAAGCTTTCTTT	CASSLEASSGTEAFF
-	TRBV7-8	-	TRBJ1-5	TGTGCCAGCAGCTTAGCTTCGGGGATTCAGCCCCAGCATTTT	CASSLASGIQPQHF
-	TRBV2	-	TRBJ2-7	TGTGCCAGCAGTGAGGATGCTAGCCCCACCTACGAGCAGTACTTC	CASSEDASPTYEQYF
TRBD1	TRBV18	-	TRBJ2-3	TGTGCCAGCTCATCACTTACGGGGAGGGACAGGGAAGGAGATACGCAGTATTTT	CASSSLTGRDREGDTQYF
-	TRBV5-4	few	TRBJ2-7	TGTGCCAGCAGCTTATCGTCCTCCTACGAGCAGTACTTC	CASSLSSSYEQYF
-	TRBV25-1	-	TRBJ1-1	TGTGCCAGCAGTGAATCTTCCGCAGGGCCCACTGAAGCTTTCTTT	CASSESSAGPTEAFF
TRBD1	TRBV6-1	-	TRBJ2-1	TGTGCCAGCAGTGAACCCCAGGGACAGGGGGCACTAGCGGGACCCGGGCAGTTCTTC	CASSEPQGQGALAGPGQFF
-	TRBV4-1	-	TRBJ2-2	TGCGCCAGCAGCCAAGGCCAAGCGTCGAACACCGGGGAGCTGTTTTTT	CASSQGQASNTGELFF
-	TRBV27	-	TRBJ1-6	TGTGCCAGCAGTTTACAGAATAATTCACCCCTCCACTTT	CASSLQNNSPLHF
-	TRBV5-1	-	TRBJ2-3	TGCGCCAGCAGCTTGGCGACTTTCTCTAGCACAGATACGCAGTATTTT	CASSLATFSSTDTQYF
-	TRBV6-4	-	TRBJ2-1	TGTGCCAGCAGTGACTCTCTAGGGGTGAGCTACAATGAGCAGTTCTTC	CASSDSLGVSYNEQFF
-	TRBV28	-	TRBJ1-5	TGTGCCAGCAGTTTAAAAAGAATAGGCAATCAGCCCCAGCATTTT	CASSLKRIGNQPQHF
TRBD2	TRBV2	-	TRBJ2-7	TGTGCCAGCAGAAAAGGTAGCGGGGCCGGCCACGAGCAGTACTTC	CASRKGSGAGHEQYF
-	TRBV4-2	-	TRBJ1-3	TGTGCCAGCAGCCATACCAGGGATCCTGGAAACACCATATATTTT	CASSHTRDPGNTIYF
-	TRBV28	-	TRBJ2-3	TGTGCCAGCATAGGACTCCCCCCCGGGGGTACGCAGTATTTT	CASIGLPPGGTQYF
TRBD1	TRBV28	-	TRBJ1-5	TGTGCCAGCCACCCACTCGCGGGGACAGATCAGCCCCAGCATTTT	CASHPLAGTDQPQHF
-	TRBV30	few	TRBJ2-3	TGTGCCTGGAGCGCGCAGTATTTT	CAWSAQYF
-	TRBV2	-	TRBJ2-4	TGTGCCAGCAGTCCCGCAAGGGGGTCGGAAAACATTCAGTACTTC	CASSPARGSENIQYF
-	TRBV5-1	once	TRBJ1-3	TGCGCCACCTCGGACGGGAACTCTGGAAACACCATATATTTT	CATSDGNSGNTIYF
-	TRBV29-1	-	TRBJ2-1	TGCAGCGTTGACCCTATAGCGGTCACTGAGCAGTTCTTC	CSVDPIAVTEQFF
-	TRBV19	-	TRBJ1-5	TGTGCCAGTACCCCCCAGGTCAATAGCAATCAGCCCCAGCATTTT	CASTPQVNSNQPQHF
TRBD2	TRBV2	-	TRBJ2-5	TGTGCCAGCAGTGGGGAGGGAGACTACGCTGAGACCCAGTACTTC	CASSGEGDYAETQYF
-	TRBV6-6	-	TRBJ2-7	TGTGCCAGCAGTTACGGGGGGTCCTACGAGCAGTACTTC	CASSYGGSYEQYF
TRBD1	TRBV6-5	few	TRBJ1-1	TGTGCCAGCAGGAAACAGGGGATTGAAGCTTTCTTT	CASRKQGIEAFF
TRBD1	TRBV28	-	TRBJ2-7	TGTGCCAGCAGAGTCACAGGGGCCCTTGAACGGCAGTACTTC	CASRVTGALERQYF
TRBD2	TRBV11-3	-	TRBJ2-1	TGTGCCAGCGCTGCGGGGGGGCCAAATGAGCAGTTCTTC	CASAAGGPNEQFF
-	TRBV2	-	TRBJ1-6	TGTGCCAGCAAGGAGCGGGGGCCCCCGGATTCACCCCTCCACTTT	CASKERGPPDSPLHF
-	TRBV5-1	-	TRBJ1-4	TGCGCCAGCAGCTTGGCCCCCAGGGGAACTAATGAAAAACTGTTTTTT	CASSLAPRGTNEKLFF
-	TRBV4-1	-	TRBJ2-5	TGCGCCAGCAGCCCCCTGGTTGGCGGCGGCTTGGGAGAGACCCAGTACTTC	CASSPLVGGGLGETQYF
-	TRBV2	-	TRBJ2-1	TGTGCCAGCAGTGATCCCGGGAACAATGAGCAGTTCTTC	CASSDPGNNEQFF
-	TRBV11-2	-	TRBJ2-3	TGTGCCAGCTTAGCGGCAGATACGCAGTATTTT	CASLAADTQYF
-	TRBV10-2	-	TRBJ1-2	TGCGCCACCGAAGGAACCGCGGCCGCAAACTATGGCTACACCTTC	CATEGTAAANYGYTF
-	TRBV5-4	few	TRBJ1-3	TGTGCCAGCAGCTTGGGGGTCGGGGACACCATATATTTT	CASSLGVGDTIYF
-	TRBV6-5	-	TRBJ2-3	TGTGCCAGCAGGCAGACATACCTCACAGATACGCAGTATTTT	CASRQTYLTDTQYF
TRBD2	TRBV5-6	-	TRBJ2-3	TGTGCCAGCAGCTTCTCGGTAGCGGGGGGACTCACAGATACGCAGTATTTT	CASSFSVAGGLTDTQYF
TRBD1	TRBV19	-	TRBJ1-2	TGTGCCAGTAGTATAACGACAGGGCATGGCTACACCTTC	CASSITTGHGYTF
-	TRBV29-1	-	TRBJ1-3	TGCAGCGGGGGAGAGTACGGAAACACCATATATTTT	CSGGEYGNTIYF
TRBD1	TRBV6-1	-	TRBJ2-4	TGTGCCAGCTGCCTAGGGACAGGCAAAAACATTCAGTACTTC	CASCLGTGKNIQYF